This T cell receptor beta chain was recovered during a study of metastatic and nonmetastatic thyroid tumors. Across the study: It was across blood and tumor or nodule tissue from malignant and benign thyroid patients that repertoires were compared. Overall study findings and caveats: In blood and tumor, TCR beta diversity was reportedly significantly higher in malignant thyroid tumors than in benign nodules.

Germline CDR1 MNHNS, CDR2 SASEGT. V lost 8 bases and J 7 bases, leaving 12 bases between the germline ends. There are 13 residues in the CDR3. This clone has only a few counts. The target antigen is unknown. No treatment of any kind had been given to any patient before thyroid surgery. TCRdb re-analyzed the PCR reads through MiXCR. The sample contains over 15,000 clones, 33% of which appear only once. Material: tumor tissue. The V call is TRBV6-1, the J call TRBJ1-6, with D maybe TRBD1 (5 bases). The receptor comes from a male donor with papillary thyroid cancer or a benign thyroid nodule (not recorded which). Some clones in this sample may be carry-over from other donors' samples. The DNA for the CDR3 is TGTGCCAGCCAGAAGACAGAAAATTCACCCCTCCACTTT. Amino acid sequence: CASQKTENSPLHF.